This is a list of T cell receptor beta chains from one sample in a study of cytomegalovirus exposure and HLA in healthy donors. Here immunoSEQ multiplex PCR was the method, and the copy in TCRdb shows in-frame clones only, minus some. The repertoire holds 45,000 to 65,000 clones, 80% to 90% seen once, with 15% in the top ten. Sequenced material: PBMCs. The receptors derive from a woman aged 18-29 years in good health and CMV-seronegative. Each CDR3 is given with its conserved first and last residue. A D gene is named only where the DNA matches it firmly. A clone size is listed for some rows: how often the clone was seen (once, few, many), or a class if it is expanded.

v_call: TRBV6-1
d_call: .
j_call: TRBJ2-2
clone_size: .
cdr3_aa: CASSASNTGELFF
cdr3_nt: TGTGCCAGCAGTGCTAGCAACACCGGGGAGCTGTTTTTT

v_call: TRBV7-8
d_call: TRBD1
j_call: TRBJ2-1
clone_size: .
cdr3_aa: CASSPTPGQIDQEQFF
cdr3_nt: TGTGCCAGCAGCCCAACGCCGGGACAGATAGATCAGGAGCAGTTCTTC

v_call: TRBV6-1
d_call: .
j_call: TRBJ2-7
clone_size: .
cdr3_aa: CASIGQSYEQYF
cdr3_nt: TGTGCCAGCATAGGACAGTCCTACGAGCAGTACTTC

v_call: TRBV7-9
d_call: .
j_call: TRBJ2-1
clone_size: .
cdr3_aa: CASRALPYNEQFF
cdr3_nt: TGTGCCAGCAGAGCCTTACCCTACAATGAGCAGTTCTTC

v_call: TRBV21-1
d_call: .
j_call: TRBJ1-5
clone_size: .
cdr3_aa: CASSKVGQGYQPQHF
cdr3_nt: TGTGCCAGCAGCAAAGTTGGACAGGGTTATCAGCCCCAGCATTTT

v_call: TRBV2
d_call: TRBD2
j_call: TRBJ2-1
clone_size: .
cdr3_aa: CASSAFTSGAEEQFF
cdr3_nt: TGTGCCAGCAGTGCGTTTACTAGCGGGGCCGAGGAGCAGTTCTTC

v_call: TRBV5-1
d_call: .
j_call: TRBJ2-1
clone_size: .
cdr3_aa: CASSLDRYSYNEQFF
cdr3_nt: TGCGCCAGCAGCTTGGATCGGTACTCCTACAATGAGCAGTTCTTC

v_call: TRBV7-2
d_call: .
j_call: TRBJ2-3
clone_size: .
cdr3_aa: CASSRREADTQYF
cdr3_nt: TGTGCCAGCAGCCGGCGAGAGGCAGATACGCAGTATTTT

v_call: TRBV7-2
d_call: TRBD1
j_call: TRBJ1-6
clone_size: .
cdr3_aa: CASTKHLTGEDRNSPLHF
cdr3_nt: TGTGCCAGCACCAAACATTTGACAGGGGAGGATAGGAATTCACCCCTCCACTTT

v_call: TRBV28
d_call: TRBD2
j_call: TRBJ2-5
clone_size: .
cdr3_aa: CASRPPGLAGLSPDF
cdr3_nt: TGTGCCAGCAGGCCACCGGGACTAGCGGGGTTGTCCCCGGACTTC

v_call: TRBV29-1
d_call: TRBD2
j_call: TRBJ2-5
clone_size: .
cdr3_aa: CSAVPLAAYQETQYF
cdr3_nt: TGCAGCGCCGTACCGCTAGCGGCCTACCAAGAGACCCAGTACTTC

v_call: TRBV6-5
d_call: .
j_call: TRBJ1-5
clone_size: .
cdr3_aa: CASSPGSNQPQHF
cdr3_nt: TGTGCCAGCTCGCCCGGGTCGAATCAGCCCCAGCATTTT

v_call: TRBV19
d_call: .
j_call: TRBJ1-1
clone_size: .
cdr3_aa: CATRGAVNTEAFF
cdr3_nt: TGTGCCACCCGCGGGGCAGTTAACACTGAAGCTTTCTTT

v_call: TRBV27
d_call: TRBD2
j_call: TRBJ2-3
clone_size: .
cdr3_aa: CASSLGAGGTDTQYF
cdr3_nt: TGTGCCAGCAGTTTAGGGGCGGGAGGTACAGATACGCAGTATTTT

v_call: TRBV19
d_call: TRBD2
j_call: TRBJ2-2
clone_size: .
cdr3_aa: CASSTRGEAARELFF
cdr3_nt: TGTGCCAGTAGTACCCGGGGGGAGGCGGCCCGGGAGCTGTTTTTT

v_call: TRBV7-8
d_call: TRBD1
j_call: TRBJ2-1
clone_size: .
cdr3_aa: CASSPPRQGYNEQFF
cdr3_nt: TGTGCCAGCAGCCCGCCGAGACAGGGCTACAATGAGCAGTTCTTC

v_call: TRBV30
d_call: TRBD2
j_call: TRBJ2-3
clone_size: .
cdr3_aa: CAWGSGASTDTQYF
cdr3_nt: TGTGCCTGGGGTAGCGGGGCTAGCACAGATACGCAGTATTTT

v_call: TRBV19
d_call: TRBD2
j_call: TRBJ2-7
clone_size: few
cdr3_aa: CASSLAGGRGQYF
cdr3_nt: TGTGCCAGTAGCCTAGCGGGAGGAAGAGGGCAGTACTTC

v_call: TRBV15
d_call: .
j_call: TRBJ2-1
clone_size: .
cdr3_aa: CATSRDWRGQVEQFF
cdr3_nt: TGTGCCACCAGCAGAGATTGGAGGGGGCAGGTTGAGCAGTTCTTC

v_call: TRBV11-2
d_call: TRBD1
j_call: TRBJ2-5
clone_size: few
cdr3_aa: CASSTIRTGRQETQYF
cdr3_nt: TGTGCCAGCAGTACCATCCGGACAGGGCGGCAAGAGACCCAGTACTTC

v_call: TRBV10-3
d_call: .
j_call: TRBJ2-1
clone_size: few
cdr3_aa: CAISLDWMSSYNEQFF
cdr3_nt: TGTGCCATCAGTTTGGACTGGATGAGCTCCTACAATGAGCAGTTCTTC

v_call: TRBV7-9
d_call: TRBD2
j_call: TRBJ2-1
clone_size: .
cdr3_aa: CASSLDSGIYEQFF
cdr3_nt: TGTGCCAGCAGCTTAGATAGCGGGATCTATGAGCAGTTCTTC

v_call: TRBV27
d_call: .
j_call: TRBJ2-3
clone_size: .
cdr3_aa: CASSLFPGGGTDTQYF
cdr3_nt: TGTGCCAGCAGTTTATTCCCTGGCGGGGGCACAGATACGCAGTATTTT

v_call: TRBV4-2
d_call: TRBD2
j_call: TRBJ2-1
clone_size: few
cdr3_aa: CASSQEGSGSYNEQFF
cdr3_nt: TGTGCCAGCAGCCAAGAGGGCAGCGGGAGCTACAATGAGCAGTTCTTC

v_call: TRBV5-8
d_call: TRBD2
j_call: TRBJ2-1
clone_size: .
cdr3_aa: CASSFGRPWGGAGDNEQFF
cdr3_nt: TGTGCCAGCAGCTTCGGACGGCCCTGGGGGGGAGCAGGTGACAATGAGCAGTTCTTC

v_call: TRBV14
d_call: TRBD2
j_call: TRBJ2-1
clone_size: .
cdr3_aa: CASSQDLAGVSSFF
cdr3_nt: TGTGCCAGCAGCCAAGATCTAGCGGGAGTATCTTCGTTCTTC

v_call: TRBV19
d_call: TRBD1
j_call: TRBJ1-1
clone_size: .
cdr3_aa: CASSIAIYRGNTEAFF
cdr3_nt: TGTGCCAGTAGTATAGCAATCTACAGGGGGAACACTGAAGCTTTCTTT

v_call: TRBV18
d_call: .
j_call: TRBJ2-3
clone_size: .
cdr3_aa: CASSPGRLSTDTQYF
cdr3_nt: TGTGCCAGCTCGCCAGGGAGGCTTAGCACAGATACGCAGTATTTT

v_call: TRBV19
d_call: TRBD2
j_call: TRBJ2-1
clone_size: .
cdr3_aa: CASSIVGLAGYNEQFF
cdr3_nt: TGTGCCAGTAGTATAGTGGGACTAGCGGGTTACAATGAGCAGTTCTTC

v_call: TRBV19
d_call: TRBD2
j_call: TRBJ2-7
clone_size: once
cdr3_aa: CASSTRGQRESSEQYF
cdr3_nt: TGTGCCAGTAGTACCCGGGGGCAGCGGGAGAGCTCCGAGCAGTACTTC

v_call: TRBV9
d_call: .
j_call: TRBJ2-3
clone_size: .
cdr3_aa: CASSVVGRTTDTQYF
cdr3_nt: TGTGCCAGCAGCGTAGTAGGGAGAACCACAGATACGCAGTATTTT